This TCR beta chain was documented in a study of OX40 agonist ivuxolimab in advanced cancers. Study-level results: Clonal expansion among partial responders at 0.1-3.0 mg/kg ranked near the lowest. CD8+ T cells averaged more expanded clones than CD4+. There was clonal expansion of CD4+ and CD8+ blood T cells by week 6 at 0.1 to 3.0 mg/kg.

Comment on this clone: What it binds is not known.

Libraries were prepared by immunoSEQ multiplex PCR; TCRdb keeps only in-frame clonotypes and omits some of them. The sample yields 90,000 to 120,000 clones, roughly nine tenths seen once. The ends lost 1 base at V and 2 bases at J; junction bases unmatched: 3. CDR1 is SGHVS and CDR2 is FNYEAQ in the germline V gene. The CDR3 is 16 amino acids. Sequenced here: CD4+ or CD8+ T cells sorted from blood, sampled in a trial of the OX40 agonist ivuxolimab. The origin of this receptor is an adult with an advanced solid tumor such as melanoma, head and neck, liver or kidney cancer. The chain combines TRBV7-6 with TRBJ2-3; TRBD2 aligns across 10 bases. The CDR3 region is CASSLGTSGVTDTQYF. The CDR3 nucleotides are TGTGCCAGCAGCTTAGGGACTAGCGGCGTCACAGATACGCAGTATTTT.